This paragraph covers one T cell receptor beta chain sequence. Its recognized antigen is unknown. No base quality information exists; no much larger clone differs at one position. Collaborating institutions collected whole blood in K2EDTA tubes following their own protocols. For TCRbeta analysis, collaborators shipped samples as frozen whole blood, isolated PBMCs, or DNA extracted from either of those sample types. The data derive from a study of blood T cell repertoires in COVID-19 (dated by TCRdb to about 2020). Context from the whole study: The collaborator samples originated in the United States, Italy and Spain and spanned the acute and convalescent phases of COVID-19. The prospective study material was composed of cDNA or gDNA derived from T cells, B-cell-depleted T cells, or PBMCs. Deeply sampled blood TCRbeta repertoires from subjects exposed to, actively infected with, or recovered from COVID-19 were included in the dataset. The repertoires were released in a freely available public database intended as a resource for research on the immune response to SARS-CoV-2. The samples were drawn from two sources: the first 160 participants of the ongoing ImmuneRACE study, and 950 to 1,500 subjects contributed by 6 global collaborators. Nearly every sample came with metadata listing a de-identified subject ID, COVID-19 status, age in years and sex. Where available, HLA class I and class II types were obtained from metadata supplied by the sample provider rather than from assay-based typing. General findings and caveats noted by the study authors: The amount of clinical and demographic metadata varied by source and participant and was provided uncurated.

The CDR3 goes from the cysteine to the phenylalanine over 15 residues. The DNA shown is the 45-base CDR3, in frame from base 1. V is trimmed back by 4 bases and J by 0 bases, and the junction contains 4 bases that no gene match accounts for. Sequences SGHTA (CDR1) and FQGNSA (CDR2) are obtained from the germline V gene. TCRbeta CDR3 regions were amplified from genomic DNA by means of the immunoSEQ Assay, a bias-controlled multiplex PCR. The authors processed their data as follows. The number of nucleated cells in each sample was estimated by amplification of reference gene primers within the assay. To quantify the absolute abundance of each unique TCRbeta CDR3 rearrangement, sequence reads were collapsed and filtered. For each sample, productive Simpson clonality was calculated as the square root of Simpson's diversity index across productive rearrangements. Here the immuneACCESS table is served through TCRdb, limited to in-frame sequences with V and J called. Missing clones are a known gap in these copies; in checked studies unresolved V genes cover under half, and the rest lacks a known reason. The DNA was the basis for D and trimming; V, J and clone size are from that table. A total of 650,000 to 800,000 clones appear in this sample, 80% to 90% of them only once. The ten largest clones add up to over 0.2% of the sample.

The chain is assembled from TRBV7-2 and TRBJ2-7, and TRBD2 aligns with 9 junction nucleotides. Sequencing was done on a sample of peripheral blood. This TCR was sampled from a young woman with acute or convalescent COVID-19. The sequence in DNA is TGTGCCAGCAGCTGGAGCGGGGGGCACTCCTACGAGCAGTACTTC. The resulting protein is CASSWSGGHSYEQYF.